The 17 T cell receptor beta chains in this list originate from one sample, sequenced in a study of Graves' ophthalmopathy and Graves' hyperthyroidism. Researchers took RNA transcripts and amplified TCR beta CDR3 regions from them. An opening RT-PCR round employed HTBI primers and preceded a second-round multiplex PCR. TCRdb used MiXCR to reprocess the multiplex PCR reads, holding one entry per CDR3 protein. This table holds about 640,000 distinct CDR3 sequences, about 40% found once. The sequenced sample consisted of peripheral blood. All receptors come from an adult man with Graves' ophthalmopathy.

In its sample, this clonotype was seen many times. The chain joins TRBV9 to TRBJ1-6; the D is unclear. Trimming cost V 3 bases and J 3 bases, with 10 bases left between them. From germline, CDR1 is SGDLS and CDR2 YYNGEE. The CDR3 consists of 15 residues. Here the CDR3 reads CASSAEYSYNSPLHF. The CDR3 nucleotides are TGTGCCAGCAGCGCAGAGTACAGCTATAATTCACCCCTCCACTTT.

The CDR3 sequence: CAIRDRGAHGYTF. CDR3 coding DNA: TGTGCCATCAGGGACCGCGGGGCTCATGGCTACACCTTC. The chain links TRBV10-3 to TRBJ1-2; maybe TRBD1 (5 bases). Trimming shortened V by 6 bases and J by 6 bases, and 14 bases separated the two germline ends. CDR3 length: 13 amino acids. Germline V gives CDR1 ENHRY, CDR2 SYGVKD.

The genes are TRBV15 and TRBJ2-3, with TRBD2 matching 8 bases. Trimming at V came to 2 bases and at J to 2 bases, leaving 6 bases not matched to a gene. CDR3 length: 16 residues. Germline loops: CDR1 LNHNV, CDR2 YYDKDF (reference sequence). The CDR3 loop reads CATSRSRGGYTDTQYF. The DNA for the CDR3 is TGTGCCACCAGCAGATCTCGGGGGGGTTACACAGATACGCAGTATTTT. The full variable domain, its missing parts supplied by reference TRBV15 and TRBJ2-3, is DAMVIQNPRYQVTQFGKPVTLSCSQTLNHNVMYWYQQKSSQAPKLLFHYYDKDFNNEADTPDNFQSRRPNTSFCFLDIRSPGLGDTAMYLCATSRSRGGYTDTQYFGPGTRLTVL.

This clonotype has more than one count but fewer than ten. CDR3 nucleotides: TGCAGTGCTAGTGGGGGGGGAAATAGCAATCAGCCCCAGCATTTT. Its translation is CSASGGGNSNQPQHF. The chain combines TRBV20-1 with TRBJ1-5, with D possibly being TRBD1 (5 bases). Per germline, CDR1 DFQATT and CDR2 SNEGSKA (reference sequence). The CDR3 extends over 15 amino acids. Trimming left V 3 bases short and J 0 bases short, with 12 bases between.

The chain recombines TRBV2 with TRBJ2-3, with TRBD2 matching 10 bases. Germline lookup yields CDR1 SNHLY and CDR2 FYNNEI. This CDR3 region has 15 residues. V lost 5 bases, J lost 0 bases, and 2 bases stayed unmatched. The CDR3 region has the DNA TGTGCCAGCAGTAGCGGGGGGGCTAGCACAGATACGCAGTATTTT. It specifies CASSSGGASTDTQYF.

V and J are TRBV9 and TRBJ1-1, with no clear D. The CDR3 totals 13 residues. V was cut by 2 bases and J by 2 bases, with 7 bases left in between. Germline lookup yields CDR1 SGDLS and CDR2 YYNGEE. In nucleotides, the CDR3 is TGTGCCAGCAGCGTGGCAGCAAACACTGAAGCTTTCTTT. Its protein product is CASSVAANTEAFF.

About this clonotype itself: A read error may explain this, as a much larger clone is one base away. The chain employs TRBV7-2 and TRBJ2-2, with D possibly TRBD2 on 5 matching bases. Per the germline V gene, CDR1 is SGHTA and CDR2 is FQGNSA. The CDR3 has 15 residues. The ends were cut back, 4 bases at V and 6 bases at J, with 15 bases in the middle. As DNA, the CDR3 is TGTGCCAGCAGCTCCCGGCTGGGGAGCCCCGGGGAGCTGTTTTTT. It codes for CASSSRLGSPGELFF.

CDR3 in DNA: TGTGCCATCAGTTTCAGGACTAGCGACAATGAGCAGTTCTTC. As protein: CAISFRTSDNEQFF. The J gene is TRBJ2-5, the V gene TRBV10-3, with TRBD2 identical over 9 bases. The last part of the DNA fits TRBJ2-1 better; the J call may be wrong. Germline loops: CDR1 ENHRY, CDR2 SYGVKD. This CDR3 has 14 amino acids.

This clonotype was counted ten times or more. This rearrangement joins TRBV15 to TRBJ2-7, with 11 bases matching TRBD2. Per the germline V gene, CDR1 is LNHNV and CDR2 is YYDKDF (reference sequence). Unmatched junction bases numbered 3, after V lost 3 bases and J lost 2 bases. The CDR3 consists of 15 residues. CDR3 in amino acids: CATSSPGLAAYEQYF. In nucleotides, the CDR3 is TGTGCCACCAGCAGTCCGGGACTAGCGGCCTACGAGCAGTACTTC.

J is TRBJ2-5 and V is TRBV25-1; 8 nucleotides agree with TRBD2. This CDR3 is built from 16 residues. V shed 8 bases and J 11 bases; nucleotides not matched to a gene: 22. Germline V gene data show CDR1 as MGHDK and CDR2 as SYGVNS. The CDR3 DNA is TGTGCCAGCGTTAATACTGAGCGGGAGTCGGGCAATGAGCAGTACTTC. It codes for CASVNTERESGNEQYF.

This sequence joins TRBV12-3 or TRBV12-4 and TRBJ2-2; the match to TRBD1 covers 8 bases. The CDR3 is 14 amino acids. Germline trimming cut 8 bases from V and 4 bases from J; bases unmatched to any gene: 6. The CDR3 region has the DNA TGTGCCAGCGGTTGGGACAGGAGCACCGGGGAGCTGTTTTTT. As protein: CASGWDRSTGELFF.

At least ten counts were recorded for this clonotype. The rearrangement links TRBV7-9 to TRBJ1-2, with D possibly TRBD1 on 6 matching bases. Trimming pared 6 bases from V and 2 bases from J, leaving 16 bases between. This CDR3 region has 15 residues. CDR1 and CDR2 from the germline V gene are SEHNR and FQNEAQ (reference sequence). The CDR3 sequence is CASSPLGGRNYGYTF. The CDR3 nucleotides are TGTGCCAGCAGTCCCCTCGGGGGGCGCAACTATGGCTACACCTTC.

This clonotype was observed once. The rearrangement joins TRBV10-3 to TRBJ1-5, with unresolved D. CDR3 length equals 13 residues. The V gene lost 2 bases and the J gene lost 5 bases, with 7 bases spanning the gap. Per the germline V gene, CDR1 is ENHRY and CDR2 is SYGVKD. CDR3 nucleotide sequence: TGTGCCATCAGTGAGGTGGGGTATCAGCCCCAGCATTTT. Translating gives CAISEVGYQPQHF.

In the case of this clonotype: A much larger clone lies a single base off, so this may be a read error. Without the conserved terminal phenylalanine or tryptophan, this CDR3 likely stems from a read error. This chain links TRBV20-1 with TRBJ2-7, with D maybe TRBD1 (6 bases). The V and J ends lost 0 bases and 0 bases respectively, with 15 bases between them. The CDR3 consists of 16 residues. Germline V gene sequence: CDR1 DFQATT, CDR2 SNEGSKA (reference sequence). The chain's CDR3 is CSAREQGGYFSYEQYL. The CDR3 DNA reads TGCAGTGCTAGAGAGCAAGGGGGATACTTCTCCTACGAGCAGTACCTC.

The table lists this clonotype with a few counts. The genes are TRBV7-8 and TRBJ1-2; D call uncertain. The CDR3 is made up of 16 amino acids. CDR1 is SGHVS, CDR2 FQNEAQ, per germline. Trimming took 5 bases from V and 0 from J, leaving 16 bases between them. CDR3 region: CASSQDSWGANYGYTF. In DNA form, the CDR3 reads TGTGCCAGCAGCCAAGACTCTTGGGGAGCTAACTATGGCTACACCTTC. Drawing the rest from reference TRBV7-8 and TRBJ1-2, the complete variable domain is GAGVSQSPRYKVAKRGQDVALRCDPISGHVSLFWYQQALGQGPEFLTYFQNEAQLDKSGLPSDRFFAERPEGSVSTLKIQRTQQEDSAVYLCASSQDSWGANYGYTFGSGTRLTVV.

V usage is TRBV7-8 and J usage is TRBJ1-5; perhaps TRBD1 as D (5 bases). CDR1 is SGHVS, CDR2 FQNEAQ, per germline. Deletions cut 5 bases from V and 11 bases from J, with 19 bases between. The CDR3 consists of 14 residues. The CDR3 DNA follows: TGTGCCAGCAGCGCTGGGGGTGGACAAGAGACCCAGCATTTT. This encodes CASSAGGGQETQHF.

This clonotype was seen repeatedly, ten times or more. The CDR3 sequence is CASSQEGDSNQPQHF. CDR3 coding DNA: TGTGCCAGCAGCCAAGAGGGAGATAGCAATCAGCCCCAGCATTTT. The chain has TRBV4-2 and TRBJ1-5; D not certain. With 0 bases removed from V and 0 bases from J, the gap between germline ends came to 6 bases. This CDR3 contains 15 residues. The germline gives CDR1 LGHNA, CDR2 YNFKEQ.